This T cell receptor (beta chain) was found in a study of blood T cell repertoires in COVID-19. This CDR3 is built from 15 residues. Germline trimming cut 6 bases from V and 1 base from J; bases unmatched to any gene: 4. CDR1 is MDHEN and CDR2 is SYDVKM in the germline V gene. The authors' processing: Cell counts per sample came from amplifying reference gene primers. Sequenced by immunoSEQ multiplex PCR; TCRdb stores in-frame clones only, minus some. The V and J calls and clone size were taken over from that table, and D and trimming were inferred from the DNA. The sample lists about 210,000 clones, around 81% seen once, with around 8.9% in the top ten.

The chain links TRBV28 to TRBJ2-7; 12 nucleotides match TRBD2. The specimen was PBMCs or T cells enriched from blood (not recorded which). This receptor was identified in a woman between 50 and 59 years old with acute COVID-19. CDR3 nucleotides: TGTGCCAGCAGACCGACTAGCGGGAGATCCTACGAGCAGTACTTC. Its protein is CASRPTSGRSYEQYF.